One and the same sample provided the 17 T cell receptor beta chains below, sequenced in a study of CD8 T cells in Susac syndrome. Random hexamers primed reverse transcription of about 0.5 to 1 ug RNA. TCRdb passed the immunoSEQ multiplex PCR reads through MiXCR, listing each CDR3 protein once. The sample includes hundreds of thousands of distinct CDR3 sequences, roughly 92% of them seen just once. Material for sequencing was CD8+ T cells from PBMCs. These receptors originate from a human donor with multiple sclerosis.

V and J are TRBV7-6 and TRBJ2-5, with D possibly being TRBD1 (6 bases). Germline V gives CDR1 SGHVS, CDR2 FNYEAQ. The CDR3 runs 15 residues. V lost 1 base and J 3 bases, leaving 12 bases between the germline ends. CDR3 sequence (DNA): TGTGCCAGCAGCTTAGGGGTGTCAGGGGAAGAGACCCAGTACTTC. Protein: CASSLGVSGEETQYF.

The sample holds a few counts of this clonotype. V and J are TRBV4-1 and TRBJ2-7; D is possibly TRBD2 (6 bases). CDR3 length equals 15 residues. Germline CDR1 is MGHRA and CDR2 is YSYEKL. V was pared by 0 bases and J by 5 bases, with 14 bases between. The DNA of the CDR3 is TGCGCCAGCAGCCAAGATCAGGAGGGTACCAACGAGCAGTACTTC. Its translation is CASSQDQEGTNEQYF.

CDR3: CASSLAVTYEQYF. The CDR3, as DNA: TGTGCCAGCAGCTTAGCTGTGACCTACGAGCAGTACTTC. The chain has TRBV11-2 and TRBJ2-7; D not resolved. The V and J ends lost 1 base and 2 bases respectively, with 6 bases between them. CDR1 SGHAT and CDR2 FQNNGV come from the germline V gene. The CDR3 extends over 13 amino acids.

The rearrangement joins TRBV7-9 to TRBJ1-2; no clear D. Germline V CDR1 and CDR2: SEHNR, FQNEAQ (reference sequence). Trimming removed 3 bases from V and 8 bases from J, with 13 bases in between. The CDR3 spans 13 residues. The CDR3 nucleotides are TGTGCCAGCAGCTTTTCGACGGCCCGGGGCTACACCTTC. Its protein is CASSFSTARGYTF.

The chain combines TRBV7-2 with TRBJ2-3; 12 nucleotides line up with TRBD2. Germline CDR1 SGHTA, CDR2 FQGNSA. The CDR3 is made up of 15 amino acids. V dropped 3 bases and J dropped 6; count of bases not matched to a gene: 4. CDR3 DNA sequence: TGTGCCAGCAGCTTGCTAGCGGGAGGGGGGGATACGCAGTATTTT. Translated: CASSLLAGGGDTQYF.

V is TRBV7-9 and J is TRBJ2-3, with D perhaps matching TRBD2 (6 bases). V lost 2 bases and J 4 bases, leaving 13 bases between the germline ends. Germline V CDR1 and CDR2: SEHNR, FQNEAQ (reference sequence). This CDR3 region has 15 residues. Here the CDR3 reads CASSLSASSADTQYF. The CDR3 DNA follows: TGTGCCAGCAGCTTATCAGCCTCTAGCGCAGATACGCAGTATTTT.

The chain has TRBV6-2 or TRBV6-3 and TRBJ2-1, with D possibly TRBD1 on 6 matching bases. In germline, CDR1 is MNHEY, CDR2 SVGEGT. Trimming cost V 7 bases and J 6 bases, with 10 bases left between them. This CDR3 contains 12 residues. CDR3 coding DNA: TGTGCCAGCAAAGAAGGGGGCAATGAGCAGTTCTTC. This gives the protein CASKEGGNEQFF.

This clonotype was counted between two and nine times. The chain is built from TRBV13 and TRBJ2-7, with a weak D call TRBD2 (5 bases). V lost 5 bases and J lost 0, with 11 bases in between. The CDR3 sequence is 14 residues long. CDR1 is PRHDT and CDR2 is FYEKMQ in the germline V gene (reference sequence). For the CDR3, the DNA is TGTGCCAGCAGCCTTAGAGGAGGCTCCTACGAGCAGTACTTC. Amino acids: CASSLRGGSYEQYF.

CDR3 in amino acids: CASSPGLAFDEQFF. The CDR3 bases are TGTGCCAGCAGCCCGGGACTAGCTTTCGATGAGCAGTTCTTC. The chain uses TRBV6-5 and TRBJ2-1, with TRBD2 identical over 9 bases. The CDR3 length is 14 residues. The V segment lost 6 bases and the J segment 8 bases; nucleotides outside the gene matches: 8. CDR1 is MNHEY, CDR2 SVGAGI, per germline.

This clonotype was seen a few times. The rearrangement uses TRBV6-6 and TRBJ1-1, with no clear D. Trimming took 5 bases from V and 7 from J, leaving 8 bases between them. This CDR3 is 11 amino acids long. The germline V gene has CDR1 MNHNY and CDR2 SVGAGI (reference sequence). This chain's CDR3 is CASSPPGEAFF. The DNA of the CDR3 is TGTGCCAGCAGTCCCCCCGGTGAAGCTTTCTTT.

The rearrangement links TRBV4-1 to TRBJ2-3; 9 bases map to TRBD1. From germline, CDR1 is MGHRA and CDR2 YSYEKL. The CDR3 totals 15 residues. The V gene end was trimmed by 4 bases and the J gene end by 4 bases; junction bases not matched to a gene: 6. This chain's CDR3 is CASSPRDRVADTQYF. CDR3 nucleotides: TGCGCCAGCAGCCCAAGGGACAGGGTGGCAGATACGCAGTATTTT.

The gene calls are TRBV4-1 and TRBJ2-3; perhaps TRBD1 as D (6 bases). V was shortened by 4 bases and J by 2 bases, with 19 bases between the two germline ends. This CDR3 comprises 17 residues. Germline CDR1 MGHRA, CDR2 YSYEKL. This CDR3 reads CASSRAPDRPSTDTQYF. In nucleotides, the CDR3 is TGCGCCAGCAGCCGTGCCCCCGACAGGCCTTCCACAGATACGCAGTATTTT.

V gene TRBV13 combines with J gene TRBJ1-2; a possible D gene is TRBD1 (6 bases). Trimming removed 2 bases at V and 6 bases at J, with 19 bases between. Germline assignment: CDR1 PRHDT and CDR2 FYEKMQ (reference sequence). This CDR3 contains 16 residues. CDR3 region: CASSLHLVGGGNGYTF. As DNA, the CDR3 is TGTGCCAGCAGCTTACATTTAGTGGGGGGCGGCAATGGCTACACCTTC.

The chain joins TRBV7-6 to TRBJ2-7; tentatively, D is TRBD1 (5 bases). This CDR3 region has 15 residues. Germline V CDR1 and CDR2: SGHVS, FNYEAQ. The V end lost 4 bases, the J end lost 1 base, and 14 bases lay between the germline ends. In nucleotides, the CDR3 is TGTGCCAGCAGCTGGGGTGTAGGGGCTTCCTACGAGCAGTACTTC. Its translation: CASSWGVGASYEQYF. The full variable domain, in which reference TRBV7-6 and TRBJ2-7 provide the parts outside the CDR3, is GAGVSQSPRYKVTKRGQDVALRCDPISGHVSLYWYRQALGQGPEFLTYFNYEAQQDKSGLPNDRFSAERPEGSISTLTIQRTEQRDSAMYRCASSWGVGASYEQYFGPGTRLTVT.

The chain recombines TRBV11-2 with TRBJ2-1; D is possibly TRBD1 (6 bases). Germline values: CDR1 SGHAT, CDR2 FQNNGV. The CDR3 has 16 residues. Deletions cut 0 bases from V and 3 bases from J, with 12 bases between. The CDR3 here is CASSLDEAGVYNEQFF. DNA of the CDR3: TGTGCCAGCAGCTTAGATGAGGCAGGGGTCTACAATGAGCAGTTCTTC.

The chain uses TRBV29-1 and TRBJ2-1, with 9 bases fitting TRBD2. CDR1 SQVTM and CDR2 ANQGSEA come from the germline V gene. The V gene end was trimmed by 5 bases and the J gene end by 9 bases; junction bases not matched to a gene: 8. There are 13 residues in the CDR3. In nucleotides, the CDR3 is TGCAGCGTTTTGGTAGCGGGAGCAACTGAGCAGTTCTTC. This sequence encodes CSVLVAGATEQFF.

The rearrangement uses TRBV24-1 and TRBJ2-1; no clear D. The CDR3 covers 12 residues. Germline V CDR1 and CDR2: KGHDR, SFDVKD. Trimming stripped 3 bases from V and 5 bases from J, with 4 bases between. The CDR3 reads CATSDGNNEQFF. The CDR3 DNA sequence: TGTGCCACCAGTGATGGGAACAATGAGCAGTTCTTC.